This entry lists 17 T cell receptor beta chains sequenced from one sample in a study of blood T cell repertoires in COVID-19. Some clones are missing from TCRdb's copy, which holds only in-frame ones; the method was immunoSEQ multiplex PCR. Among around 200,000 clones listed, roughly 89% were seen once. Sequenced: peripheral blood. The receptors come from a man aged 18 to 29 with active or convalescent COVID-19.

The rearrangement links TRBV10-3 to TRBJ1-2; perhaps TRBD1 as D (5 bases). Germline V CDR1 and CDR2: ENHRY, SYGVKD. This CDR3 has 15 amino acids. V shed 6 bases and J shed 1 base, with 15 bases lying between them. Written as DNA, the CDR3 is TGTGCCATCAGGGATTCGACAGCTCTTAACTATGGCTACACCTTC. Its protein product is CAIRDSTALNYGYTF.

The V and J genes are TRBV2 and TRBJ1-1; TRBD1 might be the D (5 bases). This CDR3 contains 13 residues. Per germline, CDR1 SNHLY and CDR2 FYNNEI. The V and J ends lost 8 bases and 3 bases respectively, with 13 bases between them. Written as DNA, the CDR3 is TGTGCCAGCGTCGGACAACGGGACACTGAAGCTTTCTTT. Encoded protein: CASVGQRDTEAFF.

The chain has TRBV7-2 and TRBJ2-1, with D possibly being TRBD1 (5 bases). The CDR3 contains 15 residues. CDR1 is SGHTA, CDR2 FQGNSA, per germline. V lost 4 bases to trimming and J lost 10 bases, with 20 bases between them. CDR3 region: CASSSQVFLVSEQFF. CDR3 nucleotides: TGTGCCAGCAGCTCACAGGTTTTCCTAGTTAGCGAGCAGTTCTTC.

Here the CDR3 reads CASSPVGNTEAFF. In nucleotides, the CDR3 is TGCGCCAGCAGCCCCGTCGGGAACACTGAAGCTTTCTTT. The chain is built from TRBV5-1 and TRBJ1-1, with no clear D. The CDR3 extends over 13 amino acids. Germline V CDR1 and CDR2: SGHRS, YFSETQ. Trimming left V 4 bases short and J 1 base short, with 8 bases between.

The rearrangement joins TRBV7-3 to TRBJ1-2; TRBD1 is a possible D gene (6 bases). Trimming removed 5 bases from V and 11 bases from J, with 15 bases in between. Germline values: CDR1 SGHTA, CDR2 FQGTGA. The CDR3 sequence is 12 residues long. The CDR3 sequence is CASSKDSLNYTF. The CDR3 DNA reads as TGTGCCAGCAGCAAGGACAGTTTAAATTACACCTTC. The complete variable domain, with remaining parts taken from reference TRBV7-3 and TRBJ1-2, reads GAGVSQTPSNKVTEKGKYVELRCDPISGHTALYWYRQSLGQGPEFLIYFQGTGAADDSGLPNDRFFAVRPEGSVSTLKIQRTERGDSAVYLCASSKDSLNYTFGSGTRLTVV.

The CDR3 DNA sequence: TGTGCCATAGCTACGGGTGACTCCTACAATGAGCAGTTCTTC. Translation: CAIATGDSYNEQFF. The chain joins TRBV19 to TRBJ2-1; D unresolved. CDR1 and CDR2 (germline): LNHDA, SQIVND (reference sequence). The CDR3 is made up of 14 amino acids. The ends were cut back, 10 bases at V and 0 bases at J, with 13 bases in the middle.

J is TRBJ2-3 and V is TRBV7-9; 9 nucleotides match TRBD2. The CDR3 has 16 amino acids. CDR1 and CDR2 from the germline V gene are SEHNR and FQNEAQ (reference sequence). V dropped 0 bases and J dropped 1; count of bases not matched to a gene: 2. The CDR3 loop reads CASSLASSGGTDTQYF. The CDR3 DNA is TGTGCCAGCAGCTTAGCTTCTAGCGGGGGCACAGATACGCAGTATTTT.

The DNA of the CDR3 is TGTGCCAGCAGCCCCTGGGAGGCCGAGCAGTTCTTC. It specifies CASSPWEAEQFF. The rearrangement joins TRBV7-2 to TRBJ2-1; perhaps TRBD2 as D (6 bases). Germline V gene lookup returns CDR1 SGHTA and CDR2 FQGNSA. V shed 5 bases and J shed 10 bases, with 12 bases lying between them. The CDR3 is made up of 12 amino acids.

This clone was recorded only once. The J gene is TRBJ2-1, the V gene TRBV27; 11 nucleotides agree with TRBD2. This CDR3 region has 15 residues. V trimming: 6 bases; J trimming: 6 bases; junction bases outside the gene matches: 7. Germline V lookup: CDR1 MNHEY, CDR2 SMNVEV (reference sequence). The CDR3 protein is CASRPMGLAANEQFF. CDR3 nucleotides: TGTGCCAGCAGACCTATGGGACTAGCGGCCAATGAGCAGTTCTTC.

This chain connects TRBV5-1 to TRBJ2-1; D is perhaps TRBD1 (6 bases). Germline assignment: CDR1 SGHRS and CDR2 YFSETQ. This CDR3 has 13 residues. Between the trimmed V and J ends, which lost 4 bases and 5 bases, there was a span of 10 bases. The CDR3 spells CASSRGQHNEQFF. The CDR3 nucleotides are TGCGCCAGCAGCCGAGGACAGCACAATGAGCAGTTCTTC.

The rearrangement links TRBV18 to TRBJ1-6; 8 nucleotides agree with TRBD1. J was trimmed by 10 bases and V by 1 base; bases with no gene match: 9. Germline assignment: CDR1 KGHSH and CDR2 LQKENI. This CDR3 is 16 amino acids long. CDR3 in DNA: TGTGCCAGCTCACCACTCCCCACAGGGGGGTACTCACCCCTCCACTTT. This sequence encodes CASSPLPTGGYSPLHF.

The CDR3 here is CASSPKQGYAGEAFF. In nucleotides, the CDR3 is TGTGCCAGCAGCCCGAAACAGGGGTACGCTGGTGAAGCTTTCTTT. V and J are TRBV6-2 or TRBV6-3 and TRBJ1-1, with TRBD1 matching over 7 bases. Germline V lookup: CDR1 MNHEY, CDR2 SVGEGT. The CDR3 runs to 15 residues. After removal of 6 bases from V and 7 bases from J, the junction contained 14 bases not matched to a gene.

The CDR3 here is CASSPSGSFDEQYF. CDR3 sequence (DNA): TGTGCCAGCAGCCCAAGCGGGAGCTTCGACGAGCAGTACTTC. The chain combines TRBV5-6 with TRBJ2-7, with 8 nucleotides matching TRBD2. The J segment lost 5 bases and the V segment lost 4 bases, leaving 8 bases of the junction unmatched. CDR3 size: 14 residues. CDR1 is SGHDT, CDR2 YYEEEE, per germline.

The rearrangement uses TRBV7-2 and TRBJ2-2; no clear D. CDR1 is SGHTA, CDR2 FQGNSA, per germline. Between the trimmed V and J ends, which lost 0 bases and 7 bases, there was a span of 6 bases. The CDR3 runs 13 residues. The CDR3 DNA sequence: TGTGCCAGCAGCTTAGCGATGAGCGGGGAGCTGTTTTTT. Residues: CASSLAMSGELFF.

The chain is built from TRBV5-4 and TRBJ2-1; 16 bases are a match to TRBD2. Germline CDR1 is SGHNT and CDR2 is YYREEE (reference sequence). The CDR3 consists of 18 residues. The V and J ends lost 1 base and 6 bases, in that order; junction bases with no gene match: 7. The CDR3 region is CASSLLGLAGGPSNEQFF. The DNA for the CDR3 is TGTGCCAGCAGCTTGTTGGGACTAGCGGGAGGGCCAAGCAATGAGCAGTTCTTC. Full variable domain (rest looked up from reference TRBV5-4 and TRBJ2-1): ETGVTQSPTHLIKTRGQQVTLRCSSQSGHNTVSWYQQALGQGPQFIFQYYREEENGRGNFPPRFSGLQFPNYSSELNVNALELDDSALYLCASSLLGLAGGPSNEQFFGPGTRLTVL.

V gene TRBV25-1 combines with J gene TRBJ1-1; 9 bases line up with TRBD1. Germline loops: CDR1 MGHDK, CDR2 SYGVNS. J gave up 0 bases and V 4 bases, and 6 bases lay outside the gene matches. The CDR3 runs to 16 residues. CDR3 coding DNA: TGTGCCAGCAGTGGCCGGACAGGGGCTATGAACACTGAAGCTTTCTTT. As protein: CASSGRTGAMNTEAFF.

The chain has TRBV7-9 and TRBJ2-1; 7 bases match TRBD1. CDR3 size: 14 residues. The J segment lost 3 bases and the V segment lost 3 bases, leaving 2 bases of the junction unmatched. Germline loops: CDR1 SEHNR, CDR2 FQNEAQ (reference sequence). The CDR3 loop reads CASSFGQDYNEQFF. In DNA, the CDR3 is TGTGCCAGCAGCTTTGGACAGGACTACAATGAGCAGTTCTTC.